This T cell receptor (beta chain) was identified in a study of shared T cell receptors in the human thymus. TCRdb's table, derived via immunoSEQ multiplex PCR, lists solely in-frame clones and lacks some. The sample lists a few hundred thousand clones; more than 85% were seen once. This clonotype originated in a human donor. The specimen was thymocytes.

The CDR3 DNA is TGTGCCAGCAGCCCCCGTGGGAGACATGAGCAGTTCTTC. Translating it yields CASSPRGRHEQFF. The J gene is TRBJ2-1, the V gene TRBV27, with a tentative D call TRBD2 (5 bases). CDR3 length: 13 residues. V lost 6 bases, J lost 8 bases, and 14 bases lay in between. Germline-derived CDR1 and CDR2 are MNHEY and SMNVEV (reference sequence).